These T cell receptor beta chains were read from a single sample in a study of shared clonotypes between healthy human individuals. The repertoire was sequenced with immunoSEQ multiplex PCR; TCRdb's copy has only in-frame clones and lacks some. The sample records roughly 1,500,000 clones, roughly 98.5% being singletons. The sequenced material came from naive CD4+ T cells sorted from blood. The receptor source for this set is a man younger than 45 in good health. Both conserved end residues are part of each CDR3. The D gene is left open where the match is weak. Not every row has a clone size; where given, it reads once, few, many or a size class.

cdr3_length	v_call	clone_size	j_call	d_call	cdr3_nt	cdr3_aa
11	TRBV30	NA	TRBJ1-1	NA	TGTGCCTGGAGTTTGAGGGGGGAAGCTTTCTTT	CAWSLRGEAFF
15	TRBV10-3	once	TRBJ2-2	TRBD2	TGTGCCATCAGTGGACTAGCGGGAGGGACCGGGGAGCTGTTTTTT	CAISGLAGGTGELFF
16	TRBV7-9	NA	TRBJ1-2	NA	TGTGCCAGCAGCTTTACCGACTCGGGCAGGGCCTATGGCTACACCTTC	CASSFTDSGRAYGYTF
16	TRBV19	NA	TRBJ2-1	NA	TGTGCCAGTAGTAGGACAAGGGGATCGGTGGGAAGTGAGCAGTTCTTC	CASSRTRGSVGSEQFF
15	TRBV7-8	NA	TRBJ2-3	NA	TGTGCCAGCAGCCAATCTCGGGGGGCAGTAGATACGCAGTATTTT	CASSQSRGAVDTQYF
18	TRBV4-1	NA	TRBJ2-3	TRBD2	TGCGCCAGCAGCCAATCGCCGGCGGGGGGACTCAGCACAGATACGCAGTATTTT	CASSQSPAGGLSTDTQYF
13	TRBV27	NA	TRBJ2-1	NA	TGTGCCAGCAGTTTGGTTGCGGAAGGGGGGCAGTTCTTC	CASSLVAEGGQFF
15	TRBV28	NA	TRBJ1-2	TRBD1	TGTGCCAGCAGTCGTCACGGGACAGGGGGCTATGGCTACACCTTC	CASSRHGTGGYGYTF
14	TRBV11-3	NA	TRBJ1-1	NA	TGTGCCAGCAGCTTAGCCCCAACACAGGGCGAGGCTTTCTTT	CASSLAPTQGEAFF
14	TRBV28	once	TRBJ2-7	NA	TGTGCCAGCAGCGTGGCGGGACTCCCCTACGAGCAGTACTTC	CASSVAGLPYEQYF
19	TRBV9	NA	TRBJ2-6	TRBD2	TGTGCCAGCAGCCGGAAAGTCGGACTAGCGGGAGCTGGGGCCAACGTCCTGACTTTC	CASSRKVGLAGAGANVLTF
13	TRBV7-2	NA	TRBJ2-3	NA	TGTGCCAGCAGCTACCGGGGTACAGATACGCAGTATTTT	CASSYRGTDTQYF
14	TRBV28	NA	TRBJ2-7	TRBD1	TGTGCCAGCAGTACCACAGGGGGCTCCTACGAGCAGTACTTC	CASSTTGGSYEQYF
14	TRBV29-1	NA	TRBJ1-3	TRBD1	TGCAGCGCGGGCGAGGACAGGTACAGAAACACCATATATTTT	CSAGEDRYRNTIYF
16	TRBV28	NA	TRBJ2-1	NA	TGTGCCAGCACGAGTGGCGAGCGGGTCTCCTACAATGAGCAGTTCTTC	CASTSGERVSYNEQFF
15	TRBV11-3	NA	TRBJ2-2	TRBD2	TGTGCCAGCAGCCCGGGACTAGCGGGAGATGGGGAGCTGTTTTTT	CASSPGLAGDGELFF
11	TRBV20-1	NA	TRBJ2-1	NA	TGCAGTGCCCCAACCCGGGATGAGCAGTTCTTC	CSAPTRDEQFF
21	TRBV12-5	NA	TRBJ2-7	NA	TGTGCTAGTGGGAGCCCCCCTACCGGGGCAGGGGTCGGTTCCCACCCCTACGAGCAGTACTTC	CASGSPPTGAGVGSHPYEQYF
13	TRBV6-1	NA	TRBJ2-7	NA	TGTGCCACCTTCCGGGACAACCTTTACGAGCAGTACTTC	CATFRDNLYEQYF
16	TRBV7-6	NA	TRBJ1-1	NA	TGTGCCAGCAGCTTAGCCGCGACAGTAGGTAACACTGAAGCTTTCTTT	CASSLAATVGNTEAFF
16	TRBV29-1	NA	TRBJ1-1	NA	TGCAGCGTTGCCGGACCTTCGACAGGAAATCACCCTGAAGCTTTCTTT	CSVAGPSTGNHPEAFF
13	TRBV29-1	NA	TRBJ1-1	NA	TGCAGCGTTGTGGACAGCTTAATCACTGAAGCTTTCTTT	CSVVDSLITEAFF
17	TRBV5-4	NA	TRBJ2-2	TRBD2	TGTGCCAGCAGCCAGGGACTAGCGGGAGTCAACACCGGGGAGCTGTTTTTT	CASSQGLAGVNTGELFF
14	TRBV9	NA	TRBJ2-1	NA	TGTGCCAGCAGCGTAGTCGCAAGCTACAATGAGCAGTTCTTC	CASSVVASYNEQFF
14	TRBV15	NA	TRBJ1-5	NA	TGTGCCACCAGCAGAGTTGGGGAAAATCAGCCCCAGCATTTT	CATSRVGENQPQHF
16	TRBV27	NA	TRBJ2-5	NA	TGTGCCAGCAGCAAGGACTCCCGAATTATAAGGGAGACCCAGTACTTC	CASSKDSRIIRETQYF
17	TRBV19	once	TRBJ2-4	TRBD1	TGTGCCAGTAGTATCATGAAGGGGGCAGGGCCCAAAAACATTCAGTACTTC	CASSIMKGAGPKNIQYF
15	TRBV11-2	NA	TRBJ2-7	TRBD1	TGTGCCAGCAGCTTAGAGGGGACAGGGATCTACGAGCAGTACTTC	CASSLEGTGIYEQYF
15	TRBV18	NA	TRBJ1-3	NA	TGTGCCAGCTCACCTCAGGGGAGCTCTGGAAACACCATATATTTT	CASSPQGSSGNTIYF
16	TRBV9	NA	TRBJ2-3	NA	TGTGCCAGCAGCGTAGGCGGCGGGACTTTCTCAGATACGCAGTATTTT	CASSVGGGTFSDTQYF
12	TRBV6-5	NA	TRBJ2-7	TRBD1	TGTGCCAGCAGTCAACAGGGGTACGAGCAGTACTTC	CASSQQGYEQYF
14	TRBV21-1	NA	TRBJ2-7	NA	TGTGCCAGCAGTTACCGGGACACCTCCTACGAGCAGTACTTC	CASSYRDTSYEQYF
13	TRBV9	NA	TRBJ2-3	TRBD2	TGTGCCAGCAGCCCTAGGACGGGAGGTACGCAGTATTTT	CASSPRTGGTQYF
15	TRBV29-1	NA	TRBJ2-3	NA	TGCAGCGTTGGGAAGGGGTATGGGTCATCAGATACGCAGTATTTT	CSVGKGYGSSDTQYF
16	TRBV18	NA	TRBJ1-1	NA	TGTGCCAGCTCACCACTTCGGCTGTCCGGGAACACTGAAGCTTTCTTT	CASSPLRLSGNTEAFF
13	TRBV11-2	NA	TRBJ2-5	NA	TGTGCCAGCAGCGGGGGGGCCCAAGAGACCCAGTACTTC	CASSGGAQETQYF
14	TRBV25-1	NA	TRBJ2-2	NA	TGTGCCAGCATCGAGGCGGGGGCGGCCGGGGAGCTGTTTTTT	CASIEAGAAGELFF
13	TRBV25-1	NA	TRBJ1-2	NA	TGTGCCAGCAGTGAATATCGGGGGTTTGGCTACACCTTC	CASSEYRGFGYTF
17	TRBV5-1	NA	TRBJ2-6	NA	TGCGCCAGCAGCAAGATCCAACAGACATTTGGGGCCAACGTCCTGACTTTC	CASSKIQQTFGANVLTF
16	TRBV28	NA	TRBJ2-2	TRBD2	TGTGCCAGCACCCCATGGGTAGCGGGAGCCCCCGGGGAGCTGTTTTTT	CASTPWVAGAPGELFF
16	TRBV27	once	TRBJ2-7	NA	TGTGCCAGCAGTTTATTTATTCCGGGACACCACTACGAGCAGTACTTC	CASSLFIPGHHYEQYF
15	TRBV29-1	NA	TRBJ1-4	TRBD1	TGCAGCGTCGCGAGGGACAGCTCAACTAATGAAAAACTGTTTTTT	CSVARDSSTNEKLFF
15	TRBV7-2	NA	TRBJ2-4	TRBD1	TGTGCCAGCAGGTGGGGACAGGGAGGCAAAAACATTCAGTACTTC	CASRWGQGGKNIQYF
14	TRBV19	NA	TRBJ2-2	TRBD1	TGTGCCAGTAGCCCGGGACAGGGGGCCGGGGAGCTGTTTTTT	CASSPGQGAGELFF
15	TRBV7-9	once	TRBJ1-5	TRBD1	TGTGCCAGCAGCTTAGGAGGGACAGGCAATCAGCCCCAGCATTTT	CASSLGGTGNQPQHF
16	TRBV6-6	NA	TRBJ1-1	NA	TGTGCCAGCAGTAATACTCTGGTCCGAAACAACACTGAAGCTTTCTTT	CASSNTLVRNNTEAFF
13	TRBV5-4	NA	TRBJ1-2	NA	TGTGCCAGCAGCTTGGACAGCAAGAGAGGCTACACCTTC	CASSLDSKRGYTF
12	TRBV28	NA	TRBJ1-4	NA	TGTGCCAGCAGACCCCTCGGGGAAAAACTGTTTTTT	CASRPLGEKLFF
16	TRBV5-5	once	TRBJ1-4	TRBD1	TGTGCCAGCAGCCTGATCGGGACAGGCACTAATGAAAAACTGTTTTTT	CASSLIGTGTNEKLFF
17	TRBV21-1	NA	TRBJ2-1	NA	TGTGCCAGCAGCGTAGACGTACCGGGGACAAGGTACAATGAGCAGTTCTTC	CASSVDVPGTRYNEQFF
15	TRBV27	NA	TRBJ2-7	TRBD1	TGTGCCAGCAGGCGCAGGGACAGGTTTGCGTACGAGCAGTACTTC	CASRRRDRFAYEQYF
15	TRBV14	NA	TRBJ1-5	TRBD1	TGTGCCAGCAGCCAAGGGACAGGGGCTAATCAGCCCCAGCATTTT	CASSQGTGANQPQHF
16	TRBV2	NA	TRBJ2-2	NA	TGTGCCAGCAGTCCCGACTGGGGCGCTTATTCCGGGGAGCTGTTTTTT	CASSPDWGAYSGELFF